This is a list of T cell receptor beta chains from one sample in a study of blood T cells in healthy people across ages. TCRdb re-called the 5' RACE reads with MiXCR, one entry per CDR3 protein. The sample lists 750,000 to 1,000,000 distinct CDR3 sequences, almost 30% occurring once. This sample also appeared in a second study, on T cells of mothers and their children.

The specimen sequenced was blood. The receptors shown here come from a middle-aged woman in good health. Each CDR3 is given with its conserved first and last residue.

>.|TRBV2
CASSPGRPGYNEQYF
>TRBJ2-5|TRBV5-1
CASSLGLAGDETQYF
>TRBJ2-1|TRBV7-3
CASSFTGGTYNEQFF
>TRBJ1-5|TRBV29-1
CSVDQVSNQPQHF
>TRBJ2-1|TRBV7-3
CASSSVGLAHENEQFF
>TRBJ2-7|TRBV5-5
CASGLGQGPYEQYF
>TRBJ2-7|TRBV10-3
CAISDPGTISYEQYF
>TRBJ2-1|TRBV23-1
CASSQSIMIPTDSYEQFF
>TRBJ2-1|TRBV18
CASFPGRDSYNEQFF
>TRBJ2-7|TRBV28
CATRGSGSYEQYF
>TRBJ1-5|TRBV12-3/TRBV12-4
CASSSSAQPQHF
>TRBJ1-1|TRBV7-9
CASSLEGRPAEAFF
>TRBJ2-1|TRBV12-3/TRBV12-4
CASASPTSGGARYNEQFF
>.|TRBV7-2
CASSSGQSQGTQYF
>TRBJ1-2|TRBV9
CASSAQGTVLTF
>TRBJ2-7|TRBV13
CASSLGRMFEQYF
>TRBJ1-2|TRBV20-1
CSAGTPGRSGYTF
>TRBJ1-6|TRBV7-2
CASSLGSPTNSPLHF
>TRBJ2-1|TRBV30
CAWMEDRVSYNEQFF
>TRBJ2-1|TRBV7-9
CASSFDDEQFF
>TRBJ1-2|TRBV29-1
CSVEQGGGYTF
>TRBJ2-7|TRBV24-1
CATSDTDSYEQYF
>TRBJ2-5|TRBV5-1
CASSLTPTGGSRYQETQYF
>TRBJ2-7|TRBV4-1
CASSQDDKSGGYEQYF
>TRBJ2-1|TRBV11-2
CASSSGLAPNEQFF
>TRBJ2-7|TRBV4-1
CASSQDRTNYEQYF
>TRBJ1-2|TRBV20-1
CSALPGGQLNYGYTF
>TRBJ2-6|TRBV7-2
CASSLAAGVSGANVLTF
>TRBJ1-3|TRBV12-3/TRBV12-4
CASRRLGRPGDTIYF
>TRBJ2-2|TRBV10-3
CAISTSDTNTGELFF
>TRBJ1-2|TRBV7-3
CASGPSGGNGYTF
>TRBJ2-7|TRBV28
CASSLYGQSSYEQYF
>TRBJ2-7|TRBV28
CASSQSGQKAYEQYF
>TRBJ2-3|TRBV20-1
CSASEADTQYF
>TRBJ1-1|TRBV5-1
CASSLRQGAANTEAFF
>TRBJ2-3|TRBV7-9
CASSLGRKKGTDTQYF
>TRBJ2-3|TRBV7-2
CASSGMTSPPDTQYF
>TRBJ2-6|TRBV3-1
CASSPRDFKSSGANVLTF
>TRBJ2-1|TRBV3-1
CVSSQTSYNEQFF
>TRBJ2-4|TRBV29-1
CSVPQSGSDIQYF
>TRBJ1-1|TRBV3-1
CASSLPLTGEAFF
>TRBJ2-5|TRBV11-2
CASSQLLADQETQYF
>TRBJ2-1|TRBV20-1
CSARGLRDRGSDEQFF
>TRBJ2-1|TRBV7-2
CASSSRPLAGGSYNEQFF
>TRBJ1-1|TRBV3-1
CASSDGRGAAEAFF
>TRBJ1-5|TRBV2
CASSGGQAGQPQHF
>TRBJ2-2|TRBV12-3/TRBV12-4
CASSGATGELFF
>TRBJ1-2|TRBV7-2
CASSLGSTNWGYGYTF
>TRBJ2-1|TRBV30
CAWRTRKSYNEQFF
>TRBJ2-1|TRBV7-9
CAGSLFEGEQFF
>TRBJ2-2|TRBV12-3/TRBV12-4
CASSSPSGLAGAGERFF